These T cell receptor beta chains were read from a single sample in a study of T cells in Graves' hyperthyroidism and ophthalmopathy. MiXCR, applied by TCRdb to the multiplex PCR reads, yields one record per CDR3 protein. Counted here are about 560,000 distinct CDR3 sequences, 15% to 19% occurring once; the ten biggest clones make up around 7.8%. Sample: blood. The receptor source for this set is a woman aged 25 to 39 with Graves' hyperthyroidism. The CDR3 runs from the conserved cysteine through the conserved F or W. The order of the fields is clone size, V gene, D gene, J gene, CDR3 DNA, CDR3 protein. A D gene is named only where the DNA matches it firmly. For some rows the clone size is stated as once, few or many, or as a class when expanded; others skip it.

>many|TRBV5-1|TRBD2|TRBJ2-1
TGCGCCAGCAGCCCAGCAAGACTAGCGGGAGGCCCTAGCTCCTACAATGAGCAGTTCTTC
CASSPARLAGGPSSYNEQFF
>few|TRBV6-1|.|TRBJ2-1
TGTGCCAGCAGTGACGATAGCGGACCTTCCTACAATGAGCAGTTCTTC
CASSDDSGPSYNEQFF
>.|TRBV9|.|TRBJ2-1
TGTGCCAGCAGCGTTGGGCTAGCGATAAACTCCTACAATGAGCAGTTCTTC
CASSVGLAINSYNEQFF
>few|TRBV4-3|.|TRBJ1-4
TGCGCCAGCAGCCAAGAGCCGATTGCAACTAATGAAAAACTGTTTTTT
CASSQEPIATNEKLFF
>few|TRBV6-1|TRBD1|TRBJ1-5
TGTGCCAGCAGTTCTACAGGGGAGATTCCGCCCCAGCATTTT
CASSSTGEIPPQHF
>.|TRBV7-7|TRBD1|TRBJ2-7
TGTGCTAGCAGCTTATCGGACAGGGCGAGCTCCTACGAGCAGTACTTC
CASSLSDRASSYEQYF
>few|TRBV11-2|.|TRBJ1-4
TGTGCCAGCAGCTTAGAGGGCAGCCTTAATGAAAAACTGTTTTTT
CASSLEGSLNEKLFF
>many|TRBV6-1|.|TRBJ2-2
TGTGCCAGCATACGCGACGGATTAACCGGGGAGCTGTTTTTT
CASIRDGLTGELFF
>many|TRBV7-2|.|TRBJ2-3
TGTGCCAGCAGCTTAGTGGAAGATACGCAGTATTTT
CASSLVEDTQYF
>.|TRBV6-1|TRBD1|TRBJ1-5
TGTGCCAGCAGTGTCCAGGGGGGGCATGGTAAACAGTATCAGCCCCAGCATTTT
CASSVQGGHGKQYQPQHF
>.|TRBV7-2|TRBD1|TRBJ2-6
TGTGCCAGCAGCCTGTACGGGACAGAAACTATCTCTGGGGCCAACGTCCTGACTTTC
CASSLYGTETISGANVLTF
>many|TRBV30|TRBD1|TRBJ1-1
TGTGCCTGGAGCCCATACGCGACAGGGGGCTACACTGAAGCTTTCTTT
CAWSPYATGGYTEAFF
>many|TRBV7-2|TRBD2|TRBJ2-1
TGTGCCAGCAGCATGAGCGGGAGGAGGTACAATGAGCAGTTCTTC
CASSMSGRRYNEQFF
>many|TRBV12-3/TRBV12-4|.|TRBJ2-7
TGTGCCAGCAGTTTCGCGACAGCGCGGTACGAGCAGTACTTC
CASSFATARYEQYF
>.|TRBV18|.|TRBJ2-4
TGTGCCAACTCACCAATAAGGGAGGCCAAAAACATTCAGTACTTC
CANSPIREAKNIQYF
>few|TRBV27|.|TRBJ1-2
TGTGCCAGCTCCGAGGGGGGGGGTTGGGGCTACACCTTC
CASSEGGGWGYTF
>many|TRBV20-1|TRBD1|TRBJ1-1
TGCAGTGCTAGAGATTTTACAGGGGAGAACACTGAAGCTTTCTTT
CSARDFTGENTEAFF
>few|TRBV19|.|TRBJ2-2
TGTGCCAGTAGTTCTCGGGTCCGTAGTAGGGAGCTGTTTTTT
CASSSRVRSRELFF
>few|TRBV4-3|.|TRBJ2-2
TGCGCCAGCAGCCAAGATGGCGCTGTCGCTTCCCCCGGGGAGCTGTTTTTT
CASSQDGAVASPGELFF
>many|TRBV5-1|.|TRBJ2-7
TGCGCCAGCAGCTTGGGAGGACGGGGACGCCTGAGCTCCTACGAGCAGTACTTC
CASSLGGRGRLSSYEQYF
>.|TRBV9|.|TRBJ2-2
TGTGCCAGCAGCGCCGGCGCGACGGGCACCGGGGAGCTGTTTTTT
CASSAGATGTGELFF
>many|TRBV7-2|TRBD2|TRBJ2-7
TGTGCCAGCAGCACGCACCTAGCGGGAGAAGTAAGAGCCTACGAGCAGTACTTC
CASSTHLAGEVRAYEQYF
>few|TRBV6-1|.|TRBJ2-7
TGTGCCAGCAGTGAAGGTGTACGGCAGAAAAATAACTACGAGCAGTACTTC
CASSEGVRQKNNYEQYF
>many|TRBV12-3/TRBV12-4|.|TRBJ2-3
TGTGCCAGCAGTTTGCGCGGGCCCCTCGGGGATACGCAGTATTTT
CASSLRGPLGDTQYF
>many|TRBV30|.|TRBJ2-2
TGTGCCTGGAGCAGTGGGTTACGTGGTGCCGGGGAGCTGTTTTTT
CAWSSGLRGAGELFF
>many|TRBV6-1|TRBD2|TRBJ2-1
TGTGCCAGCAGTGAGGGCGGGAGGATCTACAATGAGCAGTTCTTC
CASSEGGRIYNEQFF
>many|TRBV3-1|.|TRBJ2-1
TGTGCCAGCGCCTACAGATACAATGAGCAGTTCTTC
CASAYRYNEQFF
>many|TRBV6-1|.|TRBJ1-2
TGTGCCAGCAGTCAGGACAGACCCGGTCGTAATCGGAGCTACACCTTC
CASSQDRPGRNRSYTF
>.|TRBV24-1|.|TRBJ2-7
TGTGCCACCAGTGATTCCGACAAGAACGAGCAGTACTTC
CATSDSDKNEQYF
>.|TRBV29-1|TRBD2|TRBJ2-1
TGCAGCGTTGTAGCGGGAGGGTCCTACAATGAGCAGTTCTTC
CSVVAGGSYNEQFF